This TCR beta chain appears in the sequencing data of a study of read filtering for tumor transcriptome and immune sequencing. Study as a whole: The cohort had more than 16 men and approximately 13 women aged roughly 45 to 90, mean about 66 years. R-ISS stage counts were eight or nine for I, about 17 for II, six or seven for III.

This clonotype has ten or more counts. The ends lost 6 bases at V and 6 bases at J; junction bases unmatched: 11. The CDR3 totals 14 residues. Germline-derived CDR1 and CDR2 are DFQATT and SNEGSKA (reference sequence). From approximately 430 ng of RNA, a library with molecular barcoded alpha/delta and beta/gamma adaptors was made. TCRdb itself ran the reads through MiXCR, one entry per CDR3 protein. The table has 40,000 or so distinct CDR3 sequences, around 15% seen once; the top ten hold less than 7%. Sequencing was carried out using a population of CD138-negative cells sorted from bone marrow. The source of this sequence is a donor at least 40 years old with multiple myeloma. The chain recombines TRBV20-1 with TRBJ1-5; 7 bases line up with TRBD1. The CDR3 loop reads CSARTDRVSQPQHF. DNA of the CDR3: TGCAGTGCCAGAACAGACAGGGTTAGTCAGCCCCAGCATTTT.